This T cell receptor (beta chain) was found in a study of T cell responses to AZD1222 COVID-19 vaccine. In the case of this clone: Antigen unknown.

Findings and caveats of the study: With two AZD1222 doses given, Spike-specific TCR breadth and depth both rose. Seropositive status at baseline applied to only six AZD1222 recipients.

Germline CDR1 LGHDT, CDR2 YNNKEL (reference sequence). Trimming took 0 bases from V and 2 from J, leaving 6 bases between them. This CDR3 contains 14 residues. Some clones are missing from TCRdb's copy, which holds only in-frame ones; the method was immunoSEQ multiplex PCR. The repertoire holds 100,000 or so clones, with approximately 89% as singletons. Analysis merged second doses at about 4 or about 12 weeks. Source: peripheral blood, taken 28 days after the second AZD1222 dose. The V gene is TRBV3-1 (or the pseudogene TRBV3-2), the J gene TRBJ2-3, with D possibly TRBD2 on 5 matching bases. The receptor comes from an adult who received the AZD1222 COVID-19 vaccine. The CDR3 DNA sequence: TGTGCCAGCAGCCAAGACGGGATCACAGATACGCAGTATTTT. Protein product: CASSQDGITDTQYF.